Reported below is one TCR beta chain. The sample originates from a study of T cell changes during pregnancy in multiple sclerosis. The assay was immunoSEQ multiplex PCR, and TCRdb's table has in-frame clones only and misses some. Of under 35,000 clones in the sample, over 80% are singletons; the top ten hold approximately 8%. Germline V CDR1 and CDR2: SGHRS, YFSETQ. Trimming cost V 7 bases and J 3 bases, with 41 bases left between them. This CDR3 is 22 amino acids long. The specimen was CD8+ T cells from peripheral blood mononuclear cells, collected before pregnancy. The source is a female donor with multiple sclerosis, enrolled in a pregnancy study. The V and J genes are TRBV5-1 and TRBJ2-7; D possibly corresponds to TRBD2 (6 bases). CDR3 in DNA: TGCGCCAGCCCTTTGTGGGGGACTGATGATCTACGAGCAGTACTAATAATCTACGAGCAGTACTTC. Encoded protein: CASPLWGTDDLRAVLIIYEQYF.